This T cell receptor beta chain emerged from a study of PD-L1 blockade in urothelial cancer. Background on the study: Starting around 2014, patients were given atezolizumab (1,200 mg intravenously every 3 weeks). Most patients, about 85% of the roughly 30, were males with bladder-origin cancer. The researchers analyzed blood 3 weeks (second dose) and 6 weeks after treatment start. Broader study findings: Stronger expansion of tumor-associated clones in blood at 3 weeks distinguished durable-benefit patients.

V was pared by 4 bases and J by 7 bases, with 7 bases between. This CDR3 is 12 amino acids long. Germline CDR1 and CDR2: SGHNT and YENEEA. Remarks on this clone: The antigen remains unidentified.

The time point here: peripheral blood 6 weeks after treatment start. Assay used: immunoSEQ multiplex PCR; TCRdb lists only in-frame clones, some missing. Of about 120,000 clones listed, more than 85% are singletons. Sequencing was performed on PBMCs, taken around atezolizumab (anti-PD-L1) treatment. This TCR was recovered from a man in his 60s with urothelial cancer. The V call is TRBV11-3, the J call TRBJ2-2; TRBD2 might be the D (5 bases). The CDR3 DNA reads as TGTGCCAGCAGCTCAGGACTCGGGGAGCTGTTTTTT. Translating gives CASSSGLGELFF.